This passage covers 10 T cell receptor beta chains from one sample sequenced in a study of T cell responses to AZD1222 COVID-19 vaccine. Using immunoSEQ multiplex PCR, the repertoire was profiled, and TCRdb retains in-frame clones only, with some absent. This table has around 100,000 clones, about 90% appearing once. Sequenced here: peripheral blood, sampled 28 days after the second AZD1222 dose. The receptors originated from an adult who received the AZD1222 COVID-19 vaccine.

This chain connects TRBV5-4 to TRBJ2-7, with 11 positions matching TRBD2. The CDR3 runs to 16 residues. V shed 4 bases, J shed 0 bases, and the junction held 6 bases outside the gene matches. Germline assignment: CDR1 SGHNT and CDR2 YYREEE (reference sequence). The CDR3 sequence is CASSRSGLADSYEQYF. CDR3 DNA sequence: TGTGCCAGCAGCCGCTCGGGACTAGCGGACTCCTACGAGCAGTACTTC.

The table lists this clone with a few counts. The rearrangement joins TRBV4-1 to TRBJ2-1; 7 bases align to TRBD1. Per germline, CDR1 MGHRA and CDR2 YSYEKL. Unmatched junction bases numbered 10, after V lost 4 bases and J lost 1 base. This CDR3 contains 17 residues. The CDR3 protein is CASSRAIGTVSYNEQFF. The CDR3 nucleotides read TGCGCCAGCAGCCGAGCAATAGGGACAGTATCCTACAATGAGCAGTTCTTC.

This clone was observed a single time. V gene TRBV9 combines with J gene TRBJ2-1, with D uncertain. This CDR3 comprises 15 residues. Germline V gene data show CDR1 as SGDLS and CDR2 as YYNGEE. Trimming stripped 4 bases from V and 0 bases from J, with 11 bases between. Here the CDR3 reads CASSLGPSSYNEQFF. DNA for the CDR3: TGTGCCAGCAGCTTAGGGCCGAGCTCCTACAATGAGCAGTTCTTC.

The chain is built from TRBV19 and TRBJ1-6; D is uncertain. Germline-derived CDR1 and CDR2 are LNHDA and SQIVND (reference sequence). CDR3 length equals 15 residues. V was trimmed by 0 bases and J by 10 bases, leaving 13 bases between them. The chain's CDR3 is CASSIEQRIGSPLHF. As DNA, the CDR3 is TGTGCCAGTAGTATAGAACAGAGGATCGGCTCACCCCTCCACTTT.

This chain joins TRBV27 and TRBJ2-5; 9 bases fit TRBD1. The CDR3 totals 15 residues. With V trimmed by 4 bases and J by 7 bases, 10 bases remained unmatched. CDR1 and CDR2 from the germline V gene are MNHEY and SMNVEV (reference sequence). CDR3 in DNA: TGTGCCAGCAGTTCCCCAGGACAGGGGACGGTGACCCAGTACTTC. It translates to CASSSPGQGTVTQYF.

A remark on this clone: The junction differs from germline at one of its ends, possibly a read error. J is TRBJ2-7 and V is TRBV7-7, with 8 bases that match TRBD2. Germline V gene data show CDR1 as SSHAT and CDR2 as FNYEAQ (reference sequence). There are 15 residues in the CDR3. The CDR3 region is CASSLGAGGTYEQYF. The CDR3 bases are TGTGCTAGCAGCCTCGGGGCGGGGGGCACCTACGAGCAGTACTTC.

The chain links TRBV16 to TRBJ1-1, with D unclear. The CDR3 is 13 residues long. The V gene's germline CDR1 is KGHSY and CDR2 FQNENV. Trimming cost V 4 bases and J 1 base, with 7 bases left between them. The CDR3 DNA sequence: TGTGCCAGCAGCCTACAGCCGAACACTGAAGCTTTCTTT. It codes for CASSLQPNTEAFF.

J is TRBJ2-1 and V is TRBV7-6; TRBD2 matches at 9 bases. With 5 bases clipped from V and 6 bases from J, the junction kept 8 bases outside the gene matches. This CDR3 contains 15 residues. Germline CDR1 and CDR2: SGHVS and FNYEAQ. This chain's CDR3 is CASSLLAGTSNEQFF. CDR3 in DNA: TGTGCCAGCAGCCTCCTAGCGGGGACTTCCAATGAGCAGTTCTTC. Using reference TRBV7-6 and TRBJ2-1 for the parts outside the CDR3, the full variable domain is GAGVSQSPRYKVTKRGQDVALRCDPISGHVSLYWYRQALGQGPEFLTYFNYEAQQDKSGLPNDRFSAERPEGSISTLTIQRTEQRDSAMYRCASSLLAGTSNEQFFGPGTRLTVL.

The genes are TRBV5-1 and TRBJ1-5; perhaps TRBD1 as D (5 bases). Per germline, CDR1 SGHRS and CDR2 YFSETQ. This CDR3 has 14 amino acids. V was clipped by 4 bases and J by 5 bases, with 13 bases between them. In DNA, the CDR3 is TGCGCCAGCAGCCCTCAGGGAGGAGATCAGCCCCAGCATTTT. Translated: CASSPQGGDQPQHF.

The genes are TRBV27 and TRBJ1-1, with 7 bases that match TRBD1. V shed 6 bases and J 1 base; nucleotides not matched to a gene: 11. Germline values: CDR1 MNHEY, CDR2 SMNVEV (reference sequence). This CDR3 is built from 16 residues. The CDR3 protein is CASSIMSTGANTEAFF. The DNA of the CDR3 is TGTGCCAGCAGCATAATGTCAACAGGGGCGAACACTGAAGCTTTCTTT.